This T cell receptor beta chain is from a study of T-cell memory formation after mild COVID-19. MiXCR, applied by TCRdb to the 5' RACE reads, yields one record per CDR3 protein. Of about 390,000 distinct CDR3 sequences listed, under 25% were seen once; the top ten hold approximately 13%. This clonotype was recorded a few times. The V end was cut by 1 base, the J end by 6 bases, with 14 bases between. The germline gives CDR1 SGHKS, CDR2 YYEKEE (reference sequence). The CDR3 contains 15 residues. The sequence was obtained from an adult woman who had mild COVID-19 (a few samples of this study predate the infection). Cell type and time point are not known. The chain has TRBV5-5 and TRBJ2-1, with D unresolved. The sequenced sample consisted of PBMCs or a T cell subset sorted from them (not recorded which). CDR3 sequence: CASSLYPFMSNEQFF. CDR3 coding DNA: TGTGCCAGCAGCTTGTACCCGTTTATGAGCAATGAGCAGTTCTTC.